These T cell receptor beta chains were read from a single sample in a study of cytomegalovirus exposure and HLA in healthy donors. Clones were sequenced by immunoSEQ multiplex PCR, and TCRdb holds only the in-frame ones, with some missing. The data hold about 140,000 clones, with approximately 62% observed a single time. Specimen: PBMCs. The receptors come from a human donor in good health. CDR3s leave out the opening cysteine and the closing phenylalanine or tryptophan.

>TRBJ2-2|TRBV6-5
ASRRNTGTGELF
>TRBJ1-2|TRBV6-5
ASALKANYGYT
>TRBJ2-1|TRBV5-1
ASSLQGGTYNEQF
>TRBJ1-6|TRBV15
ATSRGWTGNSPLH
>TRBJ2-4|TRBV4-1
ASSQPTRKNIQY
>TRBJ2-7|TRBV7-9
ASSTPGTSGIHEQY
>.|TRBV5-4
ASSLASRVAHEQY
>TRBJ1-2|TRBV7-8
ASSLAQGGAGYT
>TRBJ1-4|TRBV2
ASSLLTGTEKLF
>TRBJ1-4|TRBV5-1
ASSTGQTTNEKLF
>TRBJ2-7|TRBV7-9
ASSRYGYEQY
>TRBJ2-3|TRBV15
ATSGGSGTSGTDTQY
>TRBJ2-3|TRBV7-9
ASSLARRSDTQY
>TRBJ2-1|TRBV6-5
ASMMAGAPNEQF
>TRBJ2-7|TRBV5-1
ASSAQRETNYEQY
>TRBJ1-5|TRBV19
ASSGGHGQPQH
>TRBJ2-3|TRBV19
ASKFLADTDTQY
>TRBJ2-7|TRBV5-4
ASSLVGHYEQY
>TRBJ2-7|TRBV27
ASSSTVEVYEQY